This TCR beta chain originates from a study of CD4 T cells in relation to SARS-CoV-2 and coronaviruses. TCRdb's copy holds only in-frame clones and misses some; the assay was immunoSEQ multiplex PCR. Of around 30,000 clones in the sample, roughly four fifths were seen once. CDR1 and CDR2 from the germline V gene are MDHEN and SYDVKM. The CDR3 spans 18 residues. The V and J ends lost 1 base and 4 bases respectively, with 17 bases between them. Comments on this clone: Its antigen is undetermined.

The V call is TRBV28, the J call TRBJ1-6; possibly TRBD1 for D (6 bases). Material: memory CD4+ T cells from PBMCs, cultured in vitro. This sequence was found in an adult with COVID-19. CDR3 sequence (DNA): TGTGCCAGCAGTTTATTGGGGGCCCCCAGAACTTATAATTCACCCCTCCACTTT. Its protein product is CASSLLGAPRTYNSPLHF. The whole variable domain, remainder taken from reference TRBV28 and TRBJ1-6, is DVKVTQSSRYLVKRTGEKVFLECVQDMDHENMFWYRQDPGLGLRLIYFSYDVKMKEKGDIPEGYSVSREKKERFSLILESASTNQTSMYLCASSLLGAPRTYNSPLHFGNGTRLTVT.